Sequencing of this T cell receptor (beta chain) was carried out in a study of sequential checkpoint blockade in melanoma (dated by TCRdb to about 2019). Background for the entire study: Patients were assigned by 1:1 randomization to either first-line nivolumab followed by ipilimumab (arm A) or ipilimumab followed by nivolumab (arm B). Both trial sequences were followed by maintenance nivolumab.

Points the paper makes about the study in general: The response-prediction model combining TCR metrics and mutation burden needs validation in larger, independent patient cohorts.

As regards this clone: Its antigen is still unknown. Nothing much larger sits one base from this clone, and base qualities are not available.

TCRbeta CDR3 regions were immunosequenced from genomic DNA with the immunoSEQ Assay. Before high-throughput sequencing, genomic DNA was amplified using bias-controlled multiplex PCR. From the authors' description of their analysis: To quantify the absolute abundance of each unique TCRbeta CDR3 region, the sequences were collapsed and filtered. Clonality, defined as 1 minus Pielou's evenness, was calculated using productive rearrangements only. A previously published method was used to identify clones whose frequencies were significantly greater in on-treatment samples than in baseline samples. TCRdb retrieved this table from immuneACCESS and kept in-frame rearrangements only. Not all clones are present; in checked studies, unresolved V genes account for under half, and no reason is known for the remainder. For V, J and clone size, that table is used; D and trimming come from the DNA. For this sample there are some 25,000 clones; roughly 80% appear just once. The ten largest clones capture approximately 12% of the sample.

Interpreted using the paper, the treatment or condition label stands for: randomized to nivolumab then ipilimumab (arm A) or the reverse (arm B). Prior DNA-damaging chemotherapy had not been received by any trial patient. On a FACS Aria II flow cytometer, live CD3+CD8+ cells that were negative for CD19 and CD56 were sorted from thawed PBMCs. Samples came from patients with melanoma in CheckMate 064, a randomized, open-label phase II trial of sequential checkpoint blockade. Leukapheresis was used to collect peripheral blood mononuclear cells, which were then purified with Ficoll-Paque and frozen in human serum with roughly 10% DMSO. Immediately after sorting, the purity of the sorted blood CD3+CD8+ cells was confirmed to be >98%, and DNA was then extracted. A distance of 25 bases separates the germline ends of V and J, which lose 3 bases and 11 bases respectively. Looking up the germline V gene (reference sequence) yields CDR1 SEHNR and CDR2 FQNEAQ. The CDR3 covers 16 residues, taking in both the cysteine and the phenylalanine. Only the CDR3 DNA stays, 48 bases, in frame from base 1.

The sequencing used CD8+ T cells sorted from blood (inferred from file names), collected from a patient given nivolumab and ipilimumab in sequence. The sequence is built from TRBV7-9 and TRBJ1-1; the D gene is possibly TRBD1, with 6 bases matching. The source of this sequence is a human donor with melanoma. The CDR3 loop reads CASSLSAGDRRLVAFF. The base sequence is TGTGCCAGCAGCTTGTCCGCAGGGGACCGGAGACTTGTGGCTTTCTTT. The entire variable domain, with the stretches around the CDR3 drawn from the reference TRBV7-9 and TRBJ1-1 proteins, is DTGVSQNPRHKITKRGQNVTFRCDPISEHNRLYWYRQTLGQGPEFLTYFQNEAQLEKSRLLSDRFSAERPKGSFSTLEIQRTEQGDSAMYLCASSLSAGDRRLVAFFGQGTRLTVV.